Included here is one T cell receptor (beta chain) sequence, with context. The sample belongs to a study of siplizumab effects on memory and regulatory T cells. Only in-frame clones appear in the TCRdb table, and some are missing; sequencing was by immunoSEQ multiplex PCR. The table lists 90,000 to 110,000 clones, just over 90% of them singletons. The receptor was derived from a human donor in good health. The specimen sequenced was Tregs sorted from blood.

CDR3 DNA: TGTGCCAGCAGCTTAATCGGCGGGGGCGGCACAGATACGCAGTATTTT. It encodes CASSLIGGGGTDTQYF. The V and J genes are TRBV7-2 and TRBJ2-3, with D tentatively TRBD2 (7 bases). The CDR3 runs 16 residues. Germline V lookup: CDR1 SGHTA, CDR2 FQGNSA. V lost 2 bases to trimming and J lost 1 base, with 13 bases between them.